The 9 T cell receptor beta chains reported below all come from one sample, sequenced in a study of cytomegalovirus exposure and HLA in healthy donors. PCR was performed using 60 Vbeta and 13 Jbeta primers. Assay: immunoSEQ multiplex PCR; the TCRdb copy retains only in-frame clones and omits some. The sample shows about 82,000 clones, about 77% of them seen only once. Sequenced sample: PBMCs. Receptor source: a man aged 50-60 years in good health and CMV-seronegative.

In DNA form, the CDR3 reads TGTGCCAGCAGTTACTCGCCCCTCTCAGAAGAGGCCTCCTACGAGCAGTACTTC. This codes for CASSYSPLSEEASYEQYF. The genes are TRBV6-8 and TRBJ2-7; D is ambiguous. The V gene's germline CDR1 is MNHGY and CDR2 SAAAGT. This CDR3 region has 18 residues. Between the trimmed V and J ends, which lost 0 bases and 0 bases, there was a span of 18 bases.

Note on this clone: A much larger clone lies a single base off, so this may be a read error. The chain recombines TRBV7-9 with TRBJ2-5; a weak D match, TRBD1 (5 bases). The DNA end favors TRBJ2-7, so the J call may be wrong. The CDR3 length is 16 residues. Germline V gene sequence: CDR1 SEHNR, CDR2 FQNEAQ (reference sequence). The CDR3 DNA sequence: TGTTCCAGCATCCCGGGCGACAGTGTGCTTTCCTACGAGCAGTACTTC. Encoded protein: CSSIPGDSVLSYEQYF.

V gene TRBV19 combines with J gene TRBJ2-6, with 8 positions matching TRBD1. The CDR3 has 16 residues. The ends lost 7 bases at V and 1 base at J; junction bases unmatched: 6. The germline gives CDR1 LNHDA, CDR2 SQIVND (reference sequence). For the CDR3, the DNA is TGTGCCAGTACCGATCGGACAGGGTCTGGGGCCAACGTCCTGACTTTC. This sequence encodes CASTDRTGSGANVLTF.

J is TRBJ2-6 and V is TRBV28; 9 bases fit TRBD1. Germline V CDR1 and CDR2: MDHEN, SYDVKM. The junction had 9 bases not matched to a gene; V was cut back by 4 bases and J by 2 bases. The length of the CDR3 is 18 residues. The CDR3 spells CASSSPGTGTAGANVLTF. DNA for the CDR3: TGTGCCAGCAGTTCCCCCGGGACAGGGACGGCTGGGGCCAACGTCCTGACTTTC.

The CDR3 DNA reads as TGTGCCAGCAGTTATTTCGCGGGGGGTTATAATTCACCCCTCCACTTT. This translates into CASSYFAGGYNSPLHF. The rearrangement uses TRBV6-5 and TRBJ1-6, with D perhaps matching TRBD1 (5 bases). This CDR3 comprises 16 residues. CDR1 MNHEY and CDR2 SVGAGI come from the germline V gene. Trimming cost V 3 bases and J 4 bases, with 13 bases left between them.

The J gene is TRBJ1-6, the V gene TRBV27; D possibly corresponds to TRBD1 (6 bases). Per germline, CDR1 MNHEY and CDR2 SMNVEV (reference sequence). The CDR3 runs to 15 residues. V shed 5 bases and J shed 6 bases, with 14 bases lying between them. Here the CDR3 reads CASSTGQPGNSPLHF. The CDR3 region has the DNA TGTGCCAGCAGTACGGGACAACCGGGTAATTCACCCCTCCACTTT.

The rearrangement uses TRBV19 and TRBJ1-1; 7 nucleotides align to TRBD1. The CDR3 runs to 15 residues. The V gene end was trimmed by 8 bases and the J gene end by 1 base; junction bases not matched to a gene: 10. CDR1 LNHDA and CDR2 SQIVND come from the germline V gene (reference sequence). The CDR3 protein is CASRSRGPPNTEAFF. DNA for the CDR3: TGTGCCAGTCGGAGTAGGGGGCCCCCGAACACTGAAGCTTTCTTT.

The chain joins TRBV6-5 to TRBJ2-5; unclear D gene. With the DNA end fitting TRBJ2-7 better, the J assignment may be wrong. This CDR3 has 14 residues. CDR1 is MNHEY, CDR2 SVGAGI, per germline. In DNA form, the CDR3 reads TGTGCCAGCAGTTACGCGGCCCGCGCCTACGAGCAGTACTTC. This encodes CASSYAARAYEQYF.

V gene TRBV4-1 combines with J gene TRBJ1-5; 8 bases match TRBD1. The CDR3 is made up of 17 amino acids. CDR1 is MGHRA, CDR2 YSYEKL, per germline. After removal of 0 bases from V and 4 bases from J, the junction contained 8 bases not matched to a gene. This chain's CDR3 is CASSQERTGNGNQPQHF. The CDR3 DNA reads as TGCGCCAGCAGCCAAGAACGGACAGGGAATGGGAATCAGCCCCAGCATTTT.